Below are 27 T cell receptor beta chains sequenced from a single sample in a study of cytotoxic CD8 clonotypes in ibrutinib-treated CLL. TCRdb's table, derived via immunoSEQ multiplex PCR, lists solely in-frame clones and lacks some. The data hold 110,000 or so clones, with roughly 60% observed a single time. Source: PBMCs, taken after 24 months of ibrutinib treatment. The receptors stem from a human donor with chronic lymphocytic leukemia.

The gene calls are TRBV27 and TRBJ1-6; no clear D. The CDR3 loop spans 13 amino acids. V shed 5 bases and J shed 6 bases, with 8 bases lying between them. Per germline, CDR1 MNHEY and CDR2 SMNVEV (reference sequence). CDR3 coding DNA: TGTGCCAGCAGTACGACCATTAATTCACCCCTCCACTTT. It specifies CASSTTINSPLHF.

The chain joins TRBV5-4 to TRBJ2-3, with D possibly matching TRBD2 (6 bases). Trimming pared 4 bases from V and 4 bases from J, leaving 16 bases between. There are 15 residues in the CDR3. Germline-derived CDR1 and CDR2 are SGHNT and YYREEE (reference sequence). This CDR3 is CASSQTGSSPDTQYF. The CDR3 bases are TGTGCCAGCAGCCAGACCGGGAGCTCCCCAGATACGCAGTATTTT.

The CDR3 DNA is TGTGCCAGCAGCTTGGTCGGGGGTAACTATGGCTACACCTTC. Translated, it gives CASSLVGGNYGYTF. The chain uses TRBV4-2 and TRBJ1-2; possibly TRBD1 for D (5 bases). The CDR3 has 14 residues. Germline V gives CDR1 LGHNA, CDR2 YNFKEQ. V was pared by 5 bases and J by 1 base, with 11 bases between.

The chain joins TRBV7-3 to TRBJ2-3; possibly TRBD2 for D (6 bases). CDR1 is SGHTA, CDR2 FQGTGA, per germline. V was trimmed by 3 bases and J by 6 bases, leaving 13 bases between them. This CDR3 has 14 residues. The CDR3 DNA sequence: TGTGCCAGCAGCTTGACTAGTACGTCGGATACGCAGTATTTT. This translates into CASSLTSTSDTQYF.

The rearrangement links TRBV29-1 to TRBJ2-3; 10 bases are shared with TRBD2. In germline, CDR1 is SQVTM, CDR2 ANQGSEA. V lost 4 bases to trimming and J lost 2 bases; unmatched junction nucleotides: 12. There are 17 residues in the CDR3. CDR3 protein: CSVVRRTSGADTDTQYF. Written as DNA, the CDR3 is TGCAGCGTTGTTCGACGGACTAGCGGAGCCGACACAGATACGCAGTATTTT.

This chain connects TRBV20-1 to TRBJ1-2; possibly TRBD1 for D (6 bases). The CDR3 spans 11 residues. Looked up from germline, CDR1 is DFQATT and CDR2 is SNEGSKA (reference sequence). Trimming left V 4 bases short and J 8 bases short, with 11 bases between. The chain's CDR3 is CSATQGGGYTF. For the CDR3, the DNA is TGCAGTGCTACACAGGGCGGGGGCTACACCTTC.

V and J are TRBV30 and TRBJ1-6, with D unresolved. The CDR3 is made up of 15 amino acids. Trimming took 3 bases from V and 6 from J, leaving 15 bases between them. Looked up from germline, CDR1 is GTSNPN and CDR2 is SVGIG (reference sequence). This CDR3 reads CAWSDWTAVNSPLHF. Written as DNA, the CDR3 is TGTGCCTGGAGCGACTGGACCGCTGTTAATTCACCCCTCCACTTT.

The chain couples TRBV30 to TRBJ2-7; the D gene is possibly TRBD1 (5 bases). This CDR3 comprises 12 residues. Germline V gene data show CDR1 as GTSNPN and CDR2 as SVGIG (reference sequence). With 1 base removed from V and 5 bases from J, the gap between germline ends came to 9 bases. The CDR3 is CAWSAAGNEQYF. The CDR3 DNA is TGTGCCTGGAGTGCGGCAGGGAACGAGCAGTACTTC.

The CDR3 sequence is CASSPGYSQETQYF. The CDR3, as DNA: TGTGCCAGCTCACCAGGCTACAGTCAAGAGACCCAGTACTTC. J is TRBJ2-5 and V is TRBV18; D not resolved. Trimming took off 2 bases at V and 2 bases at J, with 9 bases between the two ends. Germline V gene sequence: CDR1 KGHSH, CDR2 LQKENI. This CDR3 has 14 amino acids.

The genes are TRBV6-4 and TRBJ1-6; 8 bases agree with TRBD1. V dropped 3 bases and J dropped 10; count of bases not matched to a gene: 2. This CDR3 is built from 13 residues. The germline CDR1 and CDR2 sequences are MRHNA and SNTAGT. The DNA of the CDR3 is TGTGCCAGCAGTGAGACAGGGGTATCACCCCTCCACTTT. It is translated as CASSETGVSPLHF.

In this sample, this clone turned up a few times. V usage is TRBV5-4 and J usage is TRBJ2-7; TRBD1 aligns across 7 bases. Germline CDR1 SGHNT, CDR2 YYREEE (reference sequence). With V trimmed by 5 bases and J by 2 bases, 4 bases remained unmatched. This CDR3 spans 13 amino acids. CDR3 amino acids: CASSYDRAYEQYF. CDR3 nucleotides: TGTGCCAGCAGTTATGACAGGGCCTACGAGCAGTACTTC.

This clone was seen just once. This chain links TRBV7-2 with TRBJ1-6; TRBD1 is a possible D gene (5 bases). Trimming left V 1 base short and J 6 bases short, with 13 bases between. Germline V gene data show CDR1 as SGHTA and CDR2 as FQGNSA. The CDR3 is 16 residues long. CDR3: CASSLEGRVPNSPLHF. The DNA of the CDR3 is TGTGCCAGCAGCTTAGAGGGGAGAGTTCCTAATTCACCCCTCCACTTT. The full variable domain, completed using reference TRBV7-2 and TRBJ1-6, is GAGVSQSPSNKVTEKGKDVELRCDPISGHTALYWYRQSLGQGLEFLIYFQGNSAPDKSGLPSDRFSAERTGGSVSTLTIQRTQQEDSAVYLCASSLEGRVPNSPLHFGNGTRLTVT.

The CDR3 nucleotides read TGCGCCAGCAGCTGGGGGACAGGCGCCTACGAGCAGTACTTC. This gives the protein CASSWGTGAYEQYF. This rearrangement joins TRBV5-1 to TRBJ2-7; 8 bases fit TRBD1. CDR1 and CDR2 from the germline V gene are SGHRS and YFSETQ. V dropped 3 bases and J dropped 2; count of bases not matched to a gene: 4. The CDR3 contains 14 residues.

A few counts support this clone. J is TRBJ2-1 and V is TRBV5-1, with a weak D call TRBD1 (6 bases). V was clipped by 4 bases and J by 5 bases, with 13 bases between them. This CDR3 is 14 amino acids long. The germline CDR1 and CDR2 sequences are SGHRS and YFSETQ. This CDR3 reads CASSPQGSNNEQFF. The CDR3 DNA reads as TGCGCCAGCAGCCCCCAGGGGTCGAACAATGAGCAGTTCTTC.

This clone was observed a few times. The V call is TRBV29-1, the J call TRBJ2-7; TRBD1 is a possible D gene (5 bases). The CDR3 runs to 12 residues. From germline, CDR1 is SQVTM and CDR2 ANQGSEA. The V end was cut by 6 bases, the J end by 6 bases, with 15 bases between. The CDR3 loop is CSVIPGLGEQYF. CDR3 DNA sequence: TGCAGCGTCATTCCAGGGCTGGGCGAGCAGTACTTC.

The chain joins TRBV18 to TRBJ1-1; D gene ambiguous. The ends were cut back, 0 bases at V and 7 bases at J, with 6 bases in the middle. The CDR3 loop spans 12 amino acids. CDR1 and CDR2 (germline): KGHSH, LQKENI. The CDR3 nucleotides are TGTGCCAGCTCACCACCGAAGGGTGAAGCTTTCTTT. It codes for CASSPPKGEAFF.

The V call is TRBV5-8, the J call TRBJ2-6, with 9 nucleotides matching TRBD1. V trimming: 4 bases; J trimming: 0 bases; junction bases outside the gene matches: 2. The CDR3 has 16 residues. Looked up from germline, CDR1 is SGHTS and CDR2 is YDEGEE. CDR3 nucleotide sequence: TGTGCCAGCAGCCGACAGGGGGACTCTGGGGCCAACGTCCTGACTTTC. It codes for CASSRQGDSGANVLTF.

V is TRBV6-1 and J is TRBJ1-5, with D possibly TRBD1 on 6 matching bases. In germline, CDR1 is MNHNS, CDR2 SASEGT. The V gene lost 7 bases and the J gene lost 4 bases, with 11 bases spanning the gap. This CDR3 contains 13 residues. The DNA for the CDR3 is TGTGCCAGCACCGGGACAATTAATCAGCCCCAGCATTTT. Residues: CASTGTINQPQHF.

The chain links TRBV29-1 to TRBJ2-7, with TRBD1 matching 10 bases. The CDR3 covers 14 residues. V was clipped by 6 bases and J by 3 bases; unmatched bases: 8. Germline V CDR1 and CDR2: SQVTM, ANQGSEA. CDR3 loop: CSVQPGQGYYEQYF. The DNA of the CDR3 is TGCAGCGTGCAACCGGGACAGGGGTACTACGAGCAGTACTTC.

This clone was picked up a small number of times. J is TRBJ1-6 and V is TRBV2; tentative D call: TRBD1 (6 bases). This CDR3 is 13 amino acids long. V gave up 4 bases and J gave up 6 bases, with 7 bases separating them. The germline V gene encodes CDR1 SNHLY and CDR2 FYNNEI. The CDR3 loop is CASSVDSNSPLHF. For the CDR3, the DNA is TGTGCCAGCAGTGTGGACAGTAATTCACCCCTCCACTTT.

CDR3 protein: CASSLGTGSHEQYF. As DNA, the CDR3 is TGTGCCAGCAGCTTGGGGACAGGGAGCCACGAGCAGTACTTC. V usage is TRBV7-9 and J usage is TRBJ2-7, with 9 bases that match TRBD1. The length of the CDR3 is 14 residues. Germline V gene data show CDR1 as SEHNR and CDR2 as FQNEAQ (reference sequence). J was trimmed by 5 bases and V by 3 bases; bases with no gene match: 5. Drawing the rest from reference TRBV7-9 and TRBJ2-7, the complete variable domain is DTGVSQNPRHKITKRGQNVTFRCDPISEHNRLYWYRQTLGQGPEFLTYFQNEAQLEKSRLLSDRFSAERPKGSFSTLEIQRTEQGDSAMYLCASSLGTGSHEQYFGPGTRLTVT.

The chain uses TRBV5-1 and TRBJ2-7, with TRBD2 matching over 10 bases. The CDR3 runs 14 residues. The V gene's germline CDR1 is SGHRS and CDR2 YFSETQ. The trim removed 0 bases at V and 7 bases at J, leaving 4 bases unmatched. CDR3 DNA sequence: TGCGCCAGCAGCTTGGGGCTAGCGGGGGTTGAGCAGTACTTC. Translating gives CASSLGLAGVEQYF.

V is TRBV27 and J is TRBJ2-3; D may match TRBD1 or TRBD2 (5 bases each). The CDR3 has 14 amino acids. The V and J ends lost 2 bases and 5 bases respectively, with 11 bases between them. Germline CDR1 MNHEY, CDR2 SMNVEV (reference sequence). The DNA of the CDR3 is TGTGCCAGCAGTTTAACTGCAGGGAGAGATACGCAGTATTTT. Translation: CASSLTAGRDTQYF.

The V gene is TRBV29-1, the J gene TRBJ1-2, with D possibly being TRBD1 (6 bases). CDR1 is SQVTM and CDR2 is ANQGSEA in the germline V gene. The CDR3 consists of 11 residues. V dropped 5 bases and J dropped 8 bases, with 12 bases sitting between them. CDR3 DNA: TGCAGCGTTTGGGACACTGAGGGCTACACCTTC. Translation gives CSVWDTEGYTF.

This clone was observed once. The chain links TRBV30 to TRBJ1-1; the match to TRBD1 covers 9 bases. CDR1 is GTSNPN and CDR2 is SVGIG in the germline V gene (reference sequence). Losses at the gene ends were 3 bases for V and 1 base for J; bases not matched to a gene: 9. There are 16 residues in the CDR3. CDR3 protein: CAWREQGAWANTEAFF. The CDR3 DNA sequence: TGTGCCTGGAGGGAACAGGGGGCTTGGGCGAACACTGAAGCTTTCTTT.

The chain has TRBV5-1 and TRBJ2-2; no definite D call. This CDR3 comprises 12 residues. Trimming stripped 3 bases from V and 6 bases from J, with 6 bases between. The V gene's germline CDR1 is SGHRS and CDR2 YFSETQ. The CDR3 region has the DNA TGCGCCAGCAGCTCAGACCCCGGGGAGCTGTTTTTT. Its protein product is CASSSDPGELFF. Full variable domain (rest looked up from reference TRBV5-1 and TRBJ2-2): KAGVTQTPRYLIKTRGQQVTLSCSPISGHRSVSWYQQTPGQGLQFLFEYFSETQRNKGNFPGRFSGRQFSNSRSEMNVSTLELGDSALYLCASSSDPGELFFGEGSRLTVL.

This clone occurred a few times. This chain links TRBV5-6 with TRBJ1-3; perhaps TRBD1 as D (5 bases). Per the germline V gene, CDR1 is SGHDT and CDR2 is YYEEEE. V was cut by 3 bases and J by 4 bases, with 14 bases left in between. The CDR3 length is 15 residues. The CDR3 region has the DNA TGTGCCAGCAGCTCGATCTCAGGGACCGGAAACACCATATATTTT. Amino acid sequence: CASSSISGTGNTIYF.